The 17 T cell receptor beta chains reported below all come from one sample, sequenced in a study of cytomegalovirus exposure and HLA in healthy donors. PCR employed 60 Vbeta and 13 Jbeta primers. Sequencing was performed with immunoSEQ multiplex PCR; in TCRdb, only in-frame clones are kept and a portion is missing. The sample lists some 130,000 clones, 70% to 80% seen once, with around 2% in the top ten. Material for sequencing was PBMCs. The receptor source for this set is a man aged 25 to 40 in good health and CMV-seronegative.

The V call is TRBV9, the J call TRBJ2-5; TRBD2 matches at 12 bases. V was clipped by 4 bases and J by 5 bases; unmatched bases: 6. Germline V gene data show CDR1 as SGDLS and CDR2 as YYNGEE. The CDR3 length is 15 residues. The CDR3 here is CASSIPSGGVETQYF. The CDR3 nucleotides read TGTGCCAGCAGCATACCTAGCGGGGGGGTCGAGACCCAGTACTTC.

CDR3 in amino acids: CASRGQIPGGYTF. The CDR3 nucleotides read TGTGCCAGCCGTGGGCAGATCCCTGGTGGCTACACCTTC. The rearrangement joins TRBV6-5 to TRBJ1-2; unclear D gene. The CDR3 is made up of 13 amino acids. Trimming removed 8 bases from V and 7 bases from J, with 17 bases in between. Germline-derived CDR1 and CDR2 are MNHEY and SVGAGI.

Details on this clone: The junction differs from germline at one of its ends, possibly a read error. Distinct nucleotide sequences in the sample also encode this CDR3. The chain carries TRBV7-9 and TRBJ1-1; D call uncertain. The CDR3 runs to 12 residues. Germline lookup yields CDR1 SEHNR and CDR2 FQNEAQ (reference sequence). The CDR3 spells CSSSPLVTEAFF. CDR3 bases: TGTTCCAGCAGCCCCCTTGTCACTGAAGCTTTCTTT.

The chain combines TRBV10-2 with TRBJ2-7; 8 bases fit TRBD1. V lost 7 bases to trimming and J lost 7 bases; unmatched junction nucleotides: 9. The germline V gene encodes CDR1 WSHSY and CDR2 SAAADI. The CDR3 covers 13 residues. CDR3 sequence: CASTQQGAREQYF. CDR3 sequence (DNA): TGCGCCAGCACCCAGCAGGGGGCGAGGGAGCAGTACTTC.

This chain uses TRBV6-1 with TRBJ2-5; 7 bases are shared with TRBD2. Trimming took 8 bases from V and 5 from J; bases not matched to a gene: 8. There are 13 residues in the CDR3. In germline, CDR1 is MNHNS, CDR2 SASEGT. CDR3 coding DNA: TGTGCCAGCCGGGACGGCGGGAGCGAGACCCAGTACTTC. Its translation is CASRDGGSETQYF.

The chain couples TRBV5-6 to TRBJ2-7; tentatively, D is TRBD1 (6 bases). Looked up from germline, CDR1 is SGHDT and CDR2 is YYEEEE. V lost 1 base, J lost 0 bases, and 20 bases lay in between. This CDR3 has 18 residues. The CDR3 DNA reads TGTGCCAGCAGCTTGTGGGGGCTTCAGACCTCCGGCTCCTACGAGCAGTACTTC. It codes for CASSLWGLQTSGSYEQYF. Together with reference TRBV5-6 and TRBJ2-7, the CDR3 gives the full variable domain: DAGVTQSPTHLIKTRGQQVTLRCSPKSGHDTVSWYQQALGQGPQFIFQYYEEEERQRGNFPDRFSGHQFPNYSSELNVNALLLGDSALYLCASSLWGLQTSGSYEQYFGPGTRLTVT.

V usage is TRBV4-3 and J usage is TRBJ1-6; 8 nucleotides line up with TRBD1. This CDR3 region has 16 residues. Per the germline V gene, CDR1 is LGHNA and CDR2 is YSLEER. The junction had 9 bases not matched to a gene; V was cut back by 1 base and J by 10 bases. CDR3 in amino acids: CASSQASDRGGSPLHF. The CDR3 bases are TGCGCCAGCAGCCAAGCCTCCGACAGGGGTGGCTCACCCCTCCACTTT.

This clone was found a few times. The chain recombines TRBV6-1 with TRBJ1-1; D is possibly TRBD1 (6 bases). V shed 6 bases and J shed 10 bases, with 24 bases lying between them. The CDR3 has 15 residues. The germline V gene encodes CDR1 MNHNS and CDR2 SASEGT. The DNA for the CDR3 is TGTGCCAGCAGGCGCGGGGGGGGCGCCCCATTGGTAGCTTTCTTT. It codes for CASRRGGGAPLVAFF.

This rearrangement joins TRBV28 to TRBJ1-5; no firm D call. Trimming left V 2 bases short and J 6 bases short, with 11 bases between. The germline V gene has CDR1 MDHEN and CDR2 SYDVKM. The CDR3 length is 14 residues. CDR3 DNA: TGTGCCAGCAGTTTACCTTCATTTAGTCAGCCCCAGCATTTT. Translation gives CASSLPSFSQPQHF.

This sequence joins TRBV7-9 and TRBJ2-1; D ambiguous. Germline-derived CDR1 and CDR2 are SEHNR and FQNEAQ (reference sequence). CDR3 length: 12 residues. Trimming left V 5 bases short and J 9 bases short, with 11 bases between. CDR3 nucleotide sequence: TGTGCCAGCAGCCCCGTGAGAGGTGAGCAGTTCTTC. Its protein is CASSPVRGEQFF.

This chain joins TRBV6-5 and TRBJ2-7; 7 bases agree with TRBD2. CDR1 is MNHEY, CDR2 SVGAGI, per germline. The V segment lost 5 bases and the J segment 6 bases; nucleotides outside the gene matches: 7. The CDR3 consists of 13 residues. The CDR3 sequence is CASSRTSLREQYF. The CDR3 bases are TGTGCCAGCAGTCGGACTAGTCTGCGCGAGCAGTACTTC.

The CDR3: CASSLTENTEAFF. CDR3 DNA sequence: TGTGCCAGCAGCTTAACAGAGAACACTGAAGCTTTCTTT. The rearrangement links TRBV13 to TRBJ1-1; D is undetermined. V was trimmed by 2 bases and J by 1 base, leaving 5 bases between them. The germline gives CDR1 PRHDT, CDR2 FYEKMQ (reference sequence). CDR3 length: 13 amino acids.

The chain joins TRBV9 to TRBJ2-5, with a tentative D call TRBD2 (6 bases). This CDR3 has 16 residues. Trimming stripped 0 bases from V and 5 bases from J, with 17 bases between. CDR1 SGDLS and CDR2 YYNGEE come from the germline V gene. The CDR3 protein is CASSVVGGTSGETQYF. CDR3 nucleotides: TGTGCCAGCAGCGTAGTGGGCGGGACCTCGGGGGAGACCCAGTACTTC.

The CDR3 bases are TGTGCCAGCAGTTCCGGGACAGGATCTGGCTACACCTTC. Protein product: CASSSGTGSGYTF. This chain connects TRBV28 to TRBJ1-2; 8 bases are shared with TRBD1. CDR1 is MDHEN and CDR2 is SYDVKM in the germline V gene. Germline trimming cut 4 bases from V and 7 bases from J; bases unmatched to any gene: 5. This CDR3 contains 13 residues.

This chain uses TRBV7-9 with TRBJ1-1; possibly TRBD1 for D (6 bases). Germline V gene data show CDR1 as SEHNR and CDR2 as FQNEAQ (reference sequence). The CDR3 is made up of 11 amino acids. V lost 5 bases and J 8 bases, leaving 9 bases between the germline ends. CDR3: CASSRTVEAFF. DNA of the CDR3: TGTGCCAGCAGCCGGACAGTCGAAGCTTTCTTT.

V is TRBV9 and J is TRBJ2-1, with a weak D call TRBD2 (5 bases). V was clipped by 0 bases and J by 4 bases, with 8 bases between them. The CDR3 consists of 14 residues. Germline values: CDR1 SGDLS, CDR2 YYNGEE. The DNA of the CDR3 is TGTGCCAGCAGCGTAGTTAGCGCTTACAATGAGCAGTTCTTC. The encoded protein is CASSVVSAYNEQFF.

This clone showed up just once. This chain connects TRBV7-2 to TRBJ1-1, with no clear D. Germline lookup yields CDR1 SGHTA and CDR2 FQGNSA. Deletions cut 4 bases from V and 1 base from J, with 13 bases between. This CDR3 comprises 15 residues. The chain's CDR3 is CASSYIFPRNTEAFF. CDR3 coding DNA: TGTGCCAGCAGCTACATATTTCCCAGGAACACTGAAGCTTTCTTT.